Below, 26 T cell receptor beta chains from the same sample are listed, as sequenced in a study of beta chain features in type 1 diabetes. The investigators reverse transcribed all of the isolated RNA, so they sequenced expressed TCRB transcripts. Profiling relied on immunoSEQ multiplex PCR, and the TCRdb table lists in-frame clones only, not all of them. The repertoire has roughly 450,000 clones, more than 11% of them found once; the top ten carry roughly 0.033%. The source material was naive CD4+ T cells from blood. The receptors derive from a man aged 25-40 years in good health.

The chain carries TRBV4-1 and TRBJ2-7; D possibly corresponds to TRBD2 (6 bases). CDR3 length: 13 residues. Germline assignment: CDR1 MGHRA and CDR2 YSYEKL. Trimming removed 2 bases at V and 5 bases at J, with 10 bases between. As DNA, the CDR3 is TGCGCCAGCAGCCAACTCACGGGGGACGAGCAGTACTTC. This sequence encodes CASSQLTGDEQYF.

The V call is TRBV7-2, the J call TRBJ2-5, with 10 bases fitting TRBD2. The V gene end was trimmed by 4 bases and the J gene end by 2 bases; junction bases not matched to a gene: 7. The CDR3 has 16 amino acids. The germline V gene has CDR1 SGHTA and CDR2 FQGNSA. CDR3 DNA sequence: TGTGCCAGCAGCTACGTTAGCGGGGGGATTCAAGAGACCCAGTACTTC. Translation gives CASSYVSGGIQETQYF.

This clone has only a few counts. The CDR3 loop is CASSQVSGGAEQYF. For the CDR3, the DNA is TGTGCCAGCAGCCAAGTTAGCGGGGGGGCCGAGCAGTACTTC. V usage is TRBV14 and J usage is TRBJ2-7, with 11 bases that match TRBD2. V was clipped by 1 base and J by 6 bases; unmatched bases: 2. Germline V lookup: CDR1 SGHDN, CDR2 FVKESK. The length of the CDR3 is 14 residues.

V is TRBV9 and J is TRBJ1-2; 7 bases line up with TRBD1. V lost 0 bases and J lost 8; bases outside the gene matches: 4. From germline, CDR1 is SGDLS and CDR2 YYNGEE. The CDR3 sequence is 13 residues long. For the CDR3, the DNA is TGTGCCAGCAGCGTAGAGGGGGCTTTGGGCTACACCTTC. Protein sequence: CASSVEGALGYTF.

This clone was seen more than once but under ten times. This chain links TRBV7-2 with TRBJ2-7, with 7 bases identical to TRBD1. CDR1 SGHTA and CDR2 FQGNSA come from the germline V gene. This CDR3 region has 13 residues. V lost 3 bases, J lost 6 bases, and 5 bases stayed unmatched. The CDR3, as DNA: TGTGCCAGCAGCTTTAAGACAGGGCCCGAGCAGTACTTC. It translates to CASSFKTGPEQYF.

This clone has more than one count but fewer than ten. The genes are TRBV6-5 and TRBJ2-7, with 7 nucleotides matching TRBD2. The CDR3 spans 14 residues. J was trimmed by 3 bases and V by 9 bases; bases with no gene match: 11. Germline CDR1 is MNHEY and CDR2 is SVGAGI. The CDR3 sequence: CASSKLTSSYEQYF. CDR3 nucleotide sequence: TGTGCCAGTTCCAAGCTGACTAGCAGCTACGAGCAGTACTTC.

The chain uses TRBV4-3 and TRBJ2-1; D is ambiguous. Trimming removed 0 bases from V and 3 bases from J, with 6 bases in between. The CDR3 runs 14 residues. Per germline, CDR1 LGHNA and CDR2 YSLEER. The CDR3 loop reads CASSQEGSYNEQFF. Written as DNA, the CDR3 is TGCGCCAGCAGCCAAGAGGGTAGCTACAATGAGCAGTTCTTC.

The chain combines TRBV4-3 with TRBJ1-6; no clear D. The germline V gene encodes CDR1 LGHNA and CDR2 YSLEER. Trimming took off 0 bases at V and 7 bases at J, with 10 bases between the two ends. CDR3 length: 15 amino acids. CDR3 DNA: TGCGCCAGCAGCCAAGATAGGGTCCCGAATTCACCCCTCCACTTT. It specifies CASSQDRVPNSPLHF.

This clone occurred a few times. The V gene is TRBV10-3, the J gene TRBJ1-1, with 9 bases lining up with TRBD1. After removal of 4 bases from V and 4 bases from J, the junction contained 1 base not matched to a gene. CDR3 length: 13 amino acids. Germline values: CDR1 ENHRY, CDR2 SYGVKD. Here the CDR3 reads CAISGQGGTEAFF. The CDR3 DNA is TGTGCCATCAGTGGACAGGGGGGCACTGAAGCTTTCTTT.

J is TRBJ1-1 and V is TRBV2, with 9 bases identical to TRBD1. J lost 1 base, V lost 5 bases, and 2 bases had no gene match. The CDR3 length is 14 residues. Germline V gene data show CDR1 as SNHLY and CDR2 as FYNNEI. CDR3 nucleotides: TGTGCCAGCAGTCTGGACAGGGGGAACACTGAAGCTTTCTTT. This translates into CASSLDRGNTEAFF. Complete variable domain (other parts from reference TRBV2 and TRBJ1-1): EPEVTQTPSHQVTQMGQEVILRCVPISNHLYFYWYRQILGQKVEFLVSFYNNEISEKSEIFDDQFSVERPDGSNFTLKIRSTKLEDSAMYFCASSLDRGNTEAFFGQGTRLTVV.

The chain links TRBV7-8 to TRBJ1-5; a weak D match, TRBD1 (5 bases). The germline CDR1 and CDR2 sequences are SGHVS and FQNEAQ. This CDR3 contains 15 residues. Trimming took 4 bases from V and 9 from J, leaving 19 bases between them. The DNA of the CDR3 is TGTGCCAGCAGCTCCTCGGGGGTGCCGACTGGGCCCCAGCATTTT. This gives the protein CASSSSGVPTGPQHF.

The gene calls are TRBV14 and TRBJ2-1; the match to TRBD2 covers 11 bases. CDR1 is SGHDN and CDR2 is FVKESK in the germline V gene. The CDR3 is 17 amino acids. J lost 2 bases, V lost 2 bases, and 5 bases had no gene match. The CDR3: CASSQSGLADPYNEQFF. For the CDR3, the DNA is TGTGCCAGCAGCCAATCGGGACTAGCGGATCCCTACAATGAGCAGTTCTTC.

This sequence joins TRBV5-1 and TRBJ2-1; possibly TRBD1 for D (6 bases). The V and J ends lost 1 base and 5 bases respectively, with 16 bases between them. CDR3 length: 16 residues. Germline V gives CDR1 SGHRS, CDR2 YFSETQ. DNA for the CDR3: TGCGCCAGCAGCTTGTACGCAGGGGTTTTGCACAATGAGCAGTTCTTC. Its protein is CASSLYAGVLHNEQFF.

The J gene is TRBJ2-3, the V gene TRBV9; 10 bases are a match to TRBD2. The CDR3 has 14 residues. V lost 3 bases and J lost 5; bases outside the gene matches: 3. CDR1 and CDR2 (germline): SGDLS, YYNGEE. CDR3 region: CASSASGRGDTQYF. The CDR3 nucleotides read TGTGCCAGCAGCGCTAGCGGGAGAGGAGATACGCAGTATTTT.

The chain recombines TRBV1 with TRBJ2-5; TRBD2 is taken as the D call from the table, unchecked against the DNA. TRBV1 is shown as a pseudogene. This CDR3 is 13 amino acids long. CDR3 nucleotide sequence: TGCACCAGCAGCCCGAATCCCCGGGGGACCCAGTACTTC. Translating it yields CTSSPNPRGTQYF.

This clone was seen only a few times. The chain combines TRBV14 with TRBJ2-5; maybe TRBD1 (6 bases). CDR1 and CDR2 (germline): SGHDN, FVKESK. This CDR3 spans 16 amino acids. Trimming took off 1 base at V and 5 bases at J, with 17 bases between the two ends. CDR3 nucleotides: TGTGCCAGCAGCCAAGGTCCAGGACAGTACAAGGAGACCCAGTACTTC. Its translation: CASSQGPGQYKETQYF.

The DNA for the CDR3 is TGTGCCAGCAGCCAAGGTGGGAGCAGCTACAATGAGCAGTTCTTC. Amino acids: CASSQGGSSYNEQFF. V gene TRBV14 combines with J gene TRBJ2-1; a possible D gene is TRBD2 (5 bases). Trimming took 1 base from V and 3 from J, leaving 10 bases between them. The CDR3 loop spans 15 amino acids. Germline assignment: CDR1 SGHDN and CDR2 FVKESK.

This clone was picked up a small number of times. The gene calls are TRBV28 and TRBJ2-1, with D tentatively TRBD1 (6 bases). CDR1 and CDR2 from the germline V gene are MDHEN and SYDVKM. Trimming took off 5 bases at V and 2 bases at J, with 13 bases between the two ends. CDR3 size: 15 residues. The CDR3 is CASSPPTGPYNEQFF. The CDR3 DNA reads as TGTGCCAGCAGTCCACCGACAGGTCCCTACAATGAGCAGTTCTTC.

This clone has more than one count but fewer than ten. CDR3 region: CASSPLGTMSPDTQYF. The CDR3 DNA sequence: TGTGCCAGCTCACCTCTGGGTACAATGAGTCCGGATACGCAGTATTTT. The V and J genes are TRBV18 and TRBJ2-3; D is ambiguous. Germline lookup yields CDR1 KGHSH and CDR2 LQKENI. The CDR3 length is 16 residues. Deletions cut 3 bases from V and 6 bases from J, with 19 bases between.

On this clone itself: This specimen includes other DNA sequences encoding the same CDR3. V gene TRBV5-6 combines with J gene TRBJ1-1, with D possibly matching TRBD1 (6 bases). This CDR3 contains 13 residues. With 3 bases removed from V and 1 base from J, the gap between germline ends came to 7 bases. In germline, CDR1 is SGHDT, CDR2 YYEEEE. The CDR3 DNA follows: TGTGCCAGCAGCTGGGGGCAGAACACTGAAGCTTTCTTT. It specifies CASSWGQNTEAFF. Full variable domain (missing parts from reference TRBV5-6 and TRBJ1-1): DAGVTQSPTHLIKTRGQQVTLRCSPKSGHDTVSWYQQALGQGPQFIFQYYEEEERQRGNFPDRFSGHQFPNYSSELNVNALLLGDSALYLCASSWGQNTEAFFGQGTRLTVV.

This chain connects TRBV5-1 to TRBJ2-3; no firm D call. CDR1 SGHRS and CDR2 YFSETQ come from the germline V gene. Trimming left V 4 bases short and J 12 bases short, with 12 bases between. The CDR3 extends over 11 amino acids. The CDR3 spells CASSLSGPQYF. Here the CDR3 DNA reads TGCGCCAGCAGCCTCTCAGGCCCTCAGTATTTT. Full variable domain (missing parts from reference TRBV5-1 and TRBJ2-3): KAGVTQTPRYLIKTRGQQVTLSCSPISGHRSVSWYQQTPGQGLQFLFEYFSETQRNKGNFPGRFSGRQFSNSRSEMNVSTLELGDSALYLCASSLSGPQYFGPGTRLTVL.

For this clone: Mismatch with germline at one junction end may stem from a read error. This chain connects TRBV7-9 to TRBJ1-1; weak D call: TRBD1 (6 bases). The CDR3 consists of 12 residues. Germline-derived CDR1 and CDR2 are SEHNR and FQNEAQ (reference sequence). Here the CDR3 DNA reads TGTGCCAGCAGCTTAGAGACAGGCCCCGCGCGCTTT. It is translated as CASSLETGPARF.

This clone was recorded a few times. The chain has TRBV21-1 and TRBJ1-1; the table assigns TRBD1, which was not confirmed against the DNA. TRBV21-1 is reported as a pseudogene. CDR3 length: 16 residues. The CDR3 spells CASSSRTGWGNTEAFF. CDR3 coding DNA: TGTGCCAGCAGCTCTAGGACAGGGTGGGGGAACACTGAAGCTTTCTTT.

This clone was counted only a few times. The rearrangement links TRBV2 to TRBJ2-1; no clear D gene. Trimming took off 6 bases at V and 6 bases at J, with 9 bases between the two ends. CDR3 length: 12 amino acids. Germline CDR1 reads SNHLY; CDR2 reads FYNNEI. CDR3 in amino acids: CASRESGNEQFF. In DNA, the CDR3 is TGTGCCAGCAGAGAATCCGGCAATGAGCAGTTCTTC.

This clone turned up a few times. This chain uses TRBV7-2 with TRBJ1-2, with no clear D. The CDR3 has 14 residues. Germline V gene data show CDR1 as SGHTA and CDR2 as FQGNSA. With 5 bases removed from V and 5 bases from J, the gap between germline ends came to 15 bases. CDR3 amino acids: CASSQRTDSYGYTF. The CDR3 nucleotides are TGTGCCAGCAGCCAAAGGACGGATAGTTATGGCTACACCTTC.

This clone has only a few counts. Here the CDR3 reads CASSVSNRPYSEQYV. The CDR3 nucleotides read TGTGCCAGCAGTGTCTCGAACAGGCCCTACTCCGAGCAGTACGTC. The chain couples TRBV2 to TRBJ2-7; TRBD1 might be the D (5 bases). CDR3 length: 15 residues. From germline, CDR1 is SNHLY and CDR2 FYNNEI. The germline V and J ends were trimmed by 4 bases and 6 bases, with 19 bases remaining between them.